The T cell receptor beta chain under discussion was sequenced for a study of CD8 T cells in ankylosing spondylitis. This clonotype was seen many times. Its antigen is not known. TCRdb redid the calling of the 5' RACE reads with MiXCR, one entry per CDR3 protein. The data show 180,000 or so distinct CDR3 sequences, approximately 10% seen once. Study-wide results and limits: A TCR beta motif of eight or nine highly homologous variants seemed to mark ankylosing spondylitis blood. Disease-linked clones proved CD8+ and comparatively uncommon in peripheral blood. Some motif variants were previously reported in reactive arthritis synovial fluid and blood. Researchers reportedly found disease-linked clones significantly enriched in matched ankylosing spondylitis synovial fluid.

V was clipped by 5 bases and J by 2 bases; unmatched bases: 8. This CDR3 has 16 amino acids. Germline V gene lookup returns CDR1 SGHTA and CDR2 FQGNSA. What was sequenced was blood, either unsorted or a sorted T cell fraction (not recorded which). The V and J genes are TRBV7-2 and TRBJ2-3; TRBD2 agrees at 9 bases. The receptor comes from a male donor with ankylosing spondylitis or in good health (not recorded which). Here the CDR3 DNA reads TGTGCCAGCAGCGCAGGGACTAGCCCTTACACAGATACGCAGTATTTT. Translation: CASSAGTSPYTDTQYF.